The 21 T cell receptor beta chains below come from one sample, sequenced in a study of lymphopenia after photon versus proton radiotherapy. TCRdb's copy holds only in-frame clones and misses some; the assay was immunoSEQ multiplex PCR. The sample yields 65,000 to 75,000 clones, around 87% seen once. This material consisted of peripheral blood, taken from a patient treated with proton-based radiotherapy. These TCRs come from a man of 80 years or more with esophageal cancer.

The chain carries TRBV2 and TRBJ2-1, with D hard to call. CDR1 is SNHLY, CDR2 FYNNEI, per germline. This CDR3 has 13 residues. Between the trimmed V and J ends, which lost 5 bases and 6 bases, there was a span of 11 bases. The CDR3 is CASSIFGGNEQFF. DNA of the CDR3: TGTGCCAGCAGTATTTTTGGCGGCAATGAGCAGTTCTTC.

This rearrangement joins TRBV5-6 to TRBJ1-4; no firm D call. The length of the CDR3 is 14 residues. Germline values: CDR1 SGHDT, CDR2 YYEEEE. The ends were cut back, 1 base at V and 5 bases at J, with 9 bases in the middle. The CDR3 DNA reads as TGTGCCAGCAGCTTGCTAGGCGAGAATGAAAAACTGTTTTTT. Protein sequence: CASSLLGENEKLFF.

The chain links TRBV5-1 to TRBJ2-2; 11 bases line up with TRBD1. V was clipped by 4 bases and J by 1 base; unmatched bases: 6. The CDR3 consists of 17 residues. Germline V gives CDR1 SGHRS, CDR2 YFSETQ. CDR3 protein: CASSPGTGGQNTGELFF. CDR3 nucleotides: TGCGCCAGCAGCCCGGGGACAGGGGGGCAGAACACCGGGGAGCTGTTTTTT.

The rearrangement joins TRBV5-8 to TRBJ1-1, with D possibly being TRBD1 (6 bases). CDR1 and CDR2 (germline): SGHTS, YDEGEE. The CDR3 length is 11 residues. V was clipped by 4 bases and J by 10 bases, with 11 bases between them. For the CDR3, the DNA is TGTGCCAGCAGCACAGGGTACGGAGCTTTCTTT. It encodes CASSTGYGAFF.

The CDR3 sequence is CASSLARDRSNQPQHF. CDR3 coding DNA: TGTGCCAGCAGCTTGGCCCGGGACAGGAGCAATCAGCCCCAGCATTTT. The chain joins TRBV5-8 to TRBJ1-5, with 8 nucleotides matching TRBD1. J gave up 1 base and V 0 bases, and 3 bases lay outside the gene matches. The CDR3 is 16 amino acids. The germline CDR1 and CDR2 sequences are SGHTS and YDEGEE.

This chain connects TRBV7-9 to TRBJ2-7, with 8 positions matching TRBD2. Germline V gene data show CDR1 as SEHNR and CDR2 as FQNEAQ (reference sequence). The CDR3 length is 14 residues. The ends lost 3 bases at V and 4 bases at J; junction bases unmatched: 5. DNA for the CDR3: TGTGCCAGCAGCTTGAGGGCGGGAGGTTACGAGCAGTACTTC. Its protein is CASSLRAGGYEQYF.

This sequence joins TRBV11-2 and TRBJ2-7; TRBD1 agrees at 11 bases. The CDR3 totals 15 residues. Germline V CDR1 and CDR2: SGHAT, FQNNGV. J lost 6 bases, V lost 4 bases, and 8 bases had no gene match. The CDR3 is CASSSQVGTGGEQYF. CDR3 DNA sequence: TGTGCCAGCAGCTCCCAAGTTGGGACAGGGGGCGAGCAGTACTTC.

This clone was recorded only once. This rearrangement joins TRBV7-6 to TRBJ2-7; 8 bases match TRBD2. Looked up from germline, CDR1 is SGHVS and CDR2 is FNYEAQ. This CDR3 region has 14 residues. Trimming took 5 bases from V and 3 from J; bases not matched to a gene: 6. The CDR3 region is CASSRAGAGYEQYF. CDR3 bases: TGTGCCAGCAGCCGAGCGGGAGCCGGCTACGAGCAGTACTTC.

This clone appeared once. V usage is TRBV11-1 and J usage is TRBJ2-2, with D unclear. The CDR3 has 13 amino acids. V lost 3 bases, J lost 6 bases, and 8 bases lay in between. CDR1 and CDR2 from the germline V gene are SGHAT and FQDESV (reference sequence). The CDR3 loop is CASSFEDPGELFF. The CDR3 nucleotides read TGTGCCAGCAGCTTCGAGGATCCCGGGGAGCTGTTTTTT.

V is TRBV6-1 and J is TRBJ1-2, with D possibly matching TRBD1 (5 bases). V dropped 10 bases and J dropped 1 base, with 16 bases sitting between them. The CDR3 is 14 amino acids. Germline V gene lookup returns CDR1 MNHNS and CDR2 SASEGT. CDR3 protein: CATTEGTDNYGYTF. CDR3 nucleotides: TGTGCCACAACGGAGGGGACCGATAACTATGGCTACACCTTC.

The V gene is TRBV21-1, the J gene TRBJ1-5. TRBV21-1 is labeled a pseudogene. This CDR3 is 15 amino acids long. CDR3 loop: CASSKGGRCNQPQHF. The CDR3 DNA follows: TGTGCCAGCAGCAAAGGGGGTAGATGCAATCAGCCCCAGCATTTT.

The J gene is TRBJ1-5, the V gene TRBV6-1; the match to TRBD1 covers 10 bases. Germline CDR1 and CDR2: MNHNS and SASEGT. The CDR3 length is 13 residues. The V gene end was trimmed by 7 bases and the J gene end by 6 bases; junction bases not matched to a gene: 3. CDR3 nucleotides: TGTGCCAGCAAGGGACAGGGGTTTCAGCCCCAGCATTTT. It yields the protein CASKGQGFQPQHF.

This clone was picked up one time. The V call is TRBV15, the J call TRBJ1-4, with D hard to call. V was trimmed by 5 bases and J by 5 bases, leaving 15 bases between them. Germline V lookup: CDR1 LNHNV, CDR2 YYDKDF (reference sequence). The CDR3 totals 15 residues. CDR3 sequence (DNA): TGTGCCACCAGCCCAAGAGTACACCCAAATGAAAAACTGTTTTTT. Protein sequence: CATSPRVHPNEKLFF.

The chain uses TRBV29-1 and TRBJ1-1; D remains ambiguous. Trimming cost V 6 bases and J 7 bases, with 9 bases left between them. Germline V gene data show CDR1 as SQVTM and CDR2 as ANQGSEA. The CDR3 length is 10 residues. In nucleotides, the CDR3 is TGCAGCGTGTGGACTCTTGAAGCTTTCTTT. Encoded protein: CSVWTLEAFF.

This CDR3 is CASSSMTDNEQFF. CDR3 DNA: TGTGCCAGCAGCTCAATGACAGACAATGAGCAGTTCTTC. The genes are TRBV12-2 and TRBJ2-1; the tabulated D call, TRBD1, remains unverified against the DNA. TRBV12-2 is marked as a pseudogene. This CDR3 has 13 residues.

The rearrangement links TRBV13 to TRBJ1-3, with D possibly TRBD1 on 6 matching bases. This CDR3 spans 16 amino acids. The V end was cut by 5 bases, the J end by 2 bases, with 16 bases between. Germline V gene data show CDR1 as PRHDT and CDR2 as FYEKMQ (reference sequence). The CDR3 sequence is CASSMGAGGTGNTIYF. In DNA form, the CDR3 reads TGTGCCAGCAGCATGGGGGCCGGGGGCACTGGAAACACCATATATTTT.

The gene calls are TRBV29-1 and TRBJ2-5, with 7 bases that match TRBD1. The CDR3 loop spans 14 amino acids. The V gene's germline CDR1 is SQVTM and CDR2 ANQGSEA. The trim removed 1 base at V and 1 base at J, leaving 3 bases unmatched. The CDR3: CSVEGDRSQETQYF. The CDR3 DNA follows: TGCAGCGTTGAAGGGGACAGATCCCAAGAGACCCAGTACTTC.

The genes are TRBV7-9 and TRBJ1-4; TRBD1 matches at 8 bases. This CDR3 is 15 amino acids long. V lost 4 bases and J lost 0; bases outside the gene matches: 1. The germline V gene encodes CDR1 SEHNR and CDR2 FQNEAQ (reference sequence). CDR3 loop: CASSSTGATNEKLFF. CDR3 DNA sequence: TGTGCCAGCAGCTCGACAGGGGCAACTAATGAAAAACTGTTTTTT.

This clone has more than one count but fewer than ten. A read error may account for a junction end that differs from germline. In DNA form, the CDR3 reads TGTGCCAGCAGCGTAACAGGGTTGAATTCACCCCTCCACTTT. This codes for CASSVTGLNSPLHF. V is TRBV7-3 and J is TRBJ1-6; D is perhaps TRBD1 (6 bases). Germline V CDR1 and CDR2: SGHTA, FQGTGA. The CDR3 totals 14 residues.

V usage is TRBV14 and J usage is TRBJ2-2; 7 nucleotides agree with TRBD2. Germline V gene data show CDR1 as SGHDN and CDR2 as FVKESK. The CDR3 covers 17 residues. J was trimmed by 4 bases and V by 0 bases; bases with no gene match: 8. This CDR3 reads CASSQDVGGPGTGELFF. CDR3 DNA sequence: TGTGCCAGCAGCCAAGATGTGGGAGGGCCGGGCACCGGGGAGCTGTTTTTT.

This chain joins TRBV11-2 and TRBJ1-2; D gene unclear. The V gene's germline CDR1 is SGHAT and CDR2 FQNNGV. Trimming left V 0 bases short and J 4 bases short, with 9 bases between. The CDR3 is 14 amino acids. CDR3 nucleotides: TGTGCCAGCAGCTTAGATCTCACAGTCTATGGCTACACCTTC. It encodes CASSLDLTVYGYTF.